Below, 24 T cell receptor beta chains from the same sample are listed, as sequenced in a study of CD8+ T cells in alopecia areata. Sequencing templates came from extracted RNA that was reverse transcribed into cDNA. Profiled with immunoSEQ multiplex PCR; TCRdb holds only in-frame clones, not every one. This sample includes about 9,000 clones with no singletons; its ten biggest clones take up under 20%. Cells pooled from cutaneous lymph nodes were sorted on CD4, CD8alpha, NKG2D, NKG2ACE and other markers. Source material: CD8+ T cells sorted from a lymph node. The receptors derive from a C3H/HeJ mouse with alopecia areata. For this mouse line, the MHC haplotype is H2-k.

This clone was picked up a small number of times. The gene names given are mouse names. The read terminates 4 residues before the CDR3 end, so the remaining end is supplied by the germline J gene. The chain combines TRBV4 with TRBJ2-5, with 12 bases lining up with TRBD2. There are 14 residues in the CDR3. Germline V CDR1 and CDR2: LGHDT, YNNKQL (reference sequence). Here the CDR3 reads CASSLTGGADTQYF. The CDR3 bases that were read are TGTGCCAGCAGCTTGACTGGGGGGGCAGAC.

This clone appeared many times. Gene names and germline match the mouse. The read terminates 4 residues before the CDR3 end, so the remaining end is supplied by the germline J gene. The V and J genes are TRBV13-2 and TRBJ1-1, with D possibly being TRBD1 (6 bases). The germline V and J ends were trimmed by 5 bases and 1 base, with 9 bases remaining between them. The length of the CDR3 is 13 residues. Germline V gene sequence: CDR1 NNHNN, CDR2 SYGAGS (reference sequence). The CDR3 is CASGGQQNTEVFF. CDR3 DNA (partial): TGTGCCAGCGGGGGACAACAAAACACA.

A remark on this clone: The genes are named according to mouse. The CDR3 end lies 4 residues beyond the end of the read and is filled in from the germline J gene. V is TRBV13-3 and J is TRBJ2-7; D is possibly TRBD1 (6 bases). From germline, CDR1 is NNHDY and CDR2 SYVADS. This CDR3 is built from 12 residues. Trimming shortened V by 5 bases and J by 0 bases, and 6 bases separated the two germline ends. CDR3 DNA, as far as it was read: TGTGCCAGCAGGACAGGCTCCTAT. Amino acid sequence: CASRTGSY. The whole CDR3 protein reads CASRTGSYEQYF.

This clone has at least ten counts. Gene names and germline match the mouse. The CDR3 end lies 4 residues beyond the end of the read and is filled in from the germline J gene. The rearrangement links TRBV13-3 to TRBJ1-1; maybe TRBD1 (6 bases). The V end lost 6 bases, the J end lost 4 bases, and 16 bases lay between the germline ends. This CDR3 has 14 amino acids. CDR1 and CDR2 (germline): NNHDY, SYVADS. The CDR3 is CASNQGWDCTEVFF. The covered CDR3 bases are TGTGCCAGCAACCAGGGGTGGGATTGCACA.

There are many counts of this clone. Gene names are the mouse ones. The read stops 4 residues short of the end of the CDR3; the missing end is completed from the germline J gene. This sequence joins TRBV13-3 and TRBJ2-1, with 9 bases aligning to TRBD2. The V segment lost 9 bases and the J segment 3 bases; nucleotides outside the gene matches: 4. This CDR3 contains 13 residues. Germline V lookup: CDR1 NNHDY, CDR2 SYVADS. CDR3 region: CAIGGALYAEQFF. The covered CDR3 bases are TGTGCCATTGGGGGGGCGCTCTATGCT.

The sample holds many counts of this clone. These gene names are mouse names. Read sequence stops 4 residues before the CDR3 end, and the germline J gene provides the missing end. The chain is built from TRBV5 and TRBJ2-7; 8 bases align to TRBD1. After removal of 4 bases from V and 0 bases from J, the junction contained 5 bases not matched to a gene. Per the germline V gene, CDR1 is LGHNA and CDR2 is YNLKQL (reference sequence). CDR3 length: 15 amino acids. CDR3 sequence: CASSPWDRSSYEQYF. The CDR3 bases that were read are TGTGCCAGCAGCCCCTGGGACAGGAGCTCCTAT.

This clone is medium-sized (0.01 to 0.1%) by share. Gene names follow the mouse nomenclature. The read terminates 4 residues ahead of where the CDR3 ends, so the germline J gene completes it. V usage is TRBV13-3 and J usage is TRBJ2-7; D is perhaps TRBD2 (6 bases). V lost 4 bases to trimming and J lost 3 bases, with 11 bases between them. The CDR3 runs 13 residues. CDR1 and CDR2 from the germline V gene are NNHDY and SYVADS. The CDR3: CASSRGTLYEQYF. Incomplete CDR3 DNA: TGTGCCAGCAGTCGCGGGACTCTCTAT.

By share, this clone counts as medium-sized (0.01 to 0.1%). Gene names denote mouse genes. The read terminates 4 residues before the CDR3 end, so the remaining end is supplied by the germline J gene. The chain has TRBV29 and TRBJ1-2; 9 nucleotides line up with TRBD1. Germline V gene lookup returns CDR1 MSHET and CDR2 SYDVDS. The CDR3 extends over 14 amino acids. Trimming took 2 bases from V and 4 from J; bases not matched to a gene: 2. CDR3 DNA (partial): TGTGCTAGCAGTTTAAGACAGGGGGTCTCC. Translated, it gives CASSLRQGVS. The whole CDR3 reads CASSLRQGVSDYTF. The full variable domain, completed using reference TRBV29 and TRBJ1-2, is DMKVTQMPRYLIKRMGENVLLECGQDMSHETMYWYRQDPGLGLQLIYISYDVDSNSEGDIPKGYRVSRKKREHFSLILDSAKTNQTSVYFCASSLRQGVSDYTFGSGTRLLVI.

This clone was observed many times. The genes and germline here are from mouse. The read stops 4 residues short of the end of the CDR3; the missing end is completed from the germline J gene. The chain combines TRBV17 with TRBJ2-5; D gene unclear. Germline lookup yields CDR1 MNHDT and CDR2 YYDKIL. CDR3 length: 16 residues. V gave up 4 bases and J gave up 0 bases, with 14 bases separating them. Here the CDR3 reads CASSIGSTFNQDTQYF. The DNA read from the CDR3 is TGTGCTAGCAGTATAGGGTCAACCTTTAACCAAGAC.

Many counts were recorded for this clone. Germline and genes here are mouse. The CDR3 goes on 4 residues after the read ends, and that part is filled in from the germline J gene. This chain uses TRBV1 with TRBJ2-7; 11 nucleotides match TRBD2. Germline-derived CDR1 and CDR2 are NSQYPW and LRSPGD (reference sequence). The CDR3 runs 16 residues. J was trimmed by 0 bases and V by 1 base; bases with no gene match: 2. The CDR3 reads CTCSAGTGGNSYEQYF. Incomplete CDR3 DNA: TGCACCTGCAGTGCAGGGACTGGGGGGAACTCCTAT. The variable domain in full, completed from reference TRBV1 and TRBJ2-7, reads VTLLEQNPRWRLVPRGQAVNLRCILKNSQYPWMSWYQQDLQKQLQWLFTLRSPGDKEVKSLPGADYLATRVTDTELRLQVANMSQGRTLYCTCSAGTGGNSYEQYFGPGTRLTVL.

Within the sample, this clone is medium-sized (0.01 to 0.1%). Gene names refer to mouse genes. The read finishes 4 residues shy of the CDR3 end, and the germline J gene is used to complete it. The chain uses TRBV1 and TRBJ2-7, with D perhaps TRBD2 (6 bases). CDR1 NSQYPW and CDR2 LRSPGD come from the germline V gene (reference sequence). V was shortened by 3 bases and J by 1 base, with 7 bases between the two germline ends. This CDR3 region has 13 residues. The sequenced CDR3 bases are TGCACCTGCAGTGCTGGGGGATCCTAT. Residues: CTCSAGGSY. The entire CDR3 reads CTCSAGGSYEQYF.

In this sample, this clone turned up many times. Each gene name is a mouse one. Read data end 4 residues before the CDR3 end; the end is taken from the germline J gene. The chain employs TRBV1 and TRBJ2-5, with 7 bases that match TRBD2. CDR3 length: 13 amino acids. The germline gives CDR1 NSQYPW, CDR2 LRSPGD (reference sequence). The CDR3 DNA, read in part, is TGCACCTGCAGTGCTGGGGGGAAAGAC. It is translated as CTCSAGGKD. The complete CDR3 sequence is CTCSAGGKDTQYF.

This clone was detected ten times or more. These gene names are mouse names. With the read ending 4 residues before the CDR3 end, the germline J gene is used to fill in that end. The genes are TRBV14 and TRBJ1-2; D uncertain. This CDR3 contains 14 residues. CDR1 is SGHDT and CDR2 is FRDEAV in the germline V gene. Trimming shortened V by 1 base and J by 0 bases, and 7 bases separated the two germline ends. The CDR3 reads CASSFDNANSDYTF. CDR3 DNA (partial): TGTGCCAGCAGTTTCGACAATGCAAACTCC.

This clone appeared many times. Gene names are mouse gene names. The CDR3 end falls 4 residues outside the read, so it is completed with the germline J gene. J is TRBJ2-1 and V is TRBV31; 10 nucleotides align to TRBD2. The CDR3 is 15 residues long. Looked up from germline, CDR1 is GKSSPN and CDR2 is SITVG. With V trimmed by 3 bases and J by 0 bases, 2 bases remained unmatched. The CDR3 loop is CAWSGLGVNYAEQFF. The part of the CDR3 DNA that was read is TGTGCCTGGAGCGGACTGGGGGTTAACTATGCT.

This clone was seen ten or more times. Mouse gene names apply. The sequenced CDR3 bases are TGTGCCAGCAGTGATGCGACAGGGGGGAACACCGGG. Protein: CASSDATGGNTG. The complete CDR3 reads CASSDATGGNTGQLYF. The chain is built from TRBV13-3 and TRBJ2-2; 9 bases align to TRBD1. The CDR3 end lies 4 residues beyond the end of the read and is filled in from the germline J gene. The CDR3 is 16 amino acids. Germline lookup yields CDR1 NNHDY and CDR2 SYVADS. Trimming removed 0 bases from V and 2 bases from J; junction bases left unmatched: 2.

This clone was picked up many times. Gene names refer to mouse genes. The read terminates 4 residues before the CDR3 end, so the remaining end is supplied by the germline J gene. V and J are TRBV13-2 and TRBJ2-3; the D gene is possibly TRBD2 (6 bases). CDR1 and CDR2 from the germline V gene are NNHNN and SYGAGS (reference sequence). This CDR3 is 16 amino acids long. Trimming pared 0 bases from V and 0 bases from J, leaving 11 bases between. CDR3 sequence reads: CASGDVDGGSAETLYF. CDR3 DNA (partial): TGTGCCAGCGGTGATGTGGATGGGGGTAGTGCAGAA.

Details on this clone: Here the gene names and germline are mouse. The read gets to within 4 residues of the CDR3 end, and the germline J gene fills in the rest. This specimen includes other DNA sequences encoding the same CDR3. This chain connects TRBV13-3 to TRBJ2-3; perhaps TRBD2 as D (6 bases). Trimming removed 1 base from V and 3 bases from J, with 9 bases in between. The CDR3 totals 14 residues. Germline assignment: CDR1 NNHDY and CDR2 SYVADS. The CDR3 is CASSDLGSAETLYF. The CDR3 bases that were read are TGTGCCAGCAGTGATCTGGGGAGCGCAGAA.

This clone was recorded at least ten times. All gene names here are mouse names. The CDR3 end falls 4 residues outside the read, so it is completed with the germline J gene. This sequence joins TRBV14 and TRBJ2-3, with 8 nucleotides matching TRBD1. J was trimmed by 1 base and V by 2 bases; bases with no gene match: 0. The CDR3 is 14 amino acids. Germline V CDR1 and CDR2: SGHDT, FRDEAV. The covered CDR3 bases are TGTGCCAGCAGTTTGGACAGGGGTGCAGAA. Protein sequence: CASSLDRGAE. The entire CDR3 protein is CASSLDRGAETLYF. Together with reference TRBV14 and TRBJ2-3, the CDR3 gives the full variable domain: EAGVTQSPRYAVLQEGQAVSFWCDPISGHDTLYWYQQPRDQGPQLLVYFRDEAVIDNSQLPSDRFSAVRPKGTNSTLKIQSAKQGDTATYLCASSLDRGAETLYFGSGTRLTVL.

This clone was picked up many times. The genes are named according to mouse. The read comes to an end 4 residues before the CDR3 does, leaving the germline J gene to fill in the end. This chain connects TRBV13-2 to TRBJ2-1; TRBD1 aligns across 7 bases. Germline CDR1 is NNHNN and CDR2 is SYGAGS (reference sequence). J was trimmed by 4 bases and V by 6 bases; bases with no gene match: 7. This CDR3 is 14 amino acids long. CDR3 DNA (partial): TGTGCCAGCGACGACAGGGAGGGGTATGCT. Encoded protein: CASDDREGYA. From start to end, the CDR3 is CASDDREGYAEQFF.

This clone was recorded at least ten times. Mouse gene names and germline throughout. The read finishes 4 residues shy of the CDR3 end, and the germline J gene is used to complete it. The genes are TRBV13-3 and TRBJ2-1; 7 bases map to TRBD1. Germline V gives CDR1 NNHDY, CDR2 SYVADS. The CDR3 runs to 13 residues. V was clipped by 3 bases and J by 3 bases; unmatched bases: 0. The CDR3 loop is CASSGTGYAEQFF. The sequenced CDR3 bases are TGTGCCAGCAGTGGGACAGGCTATGCT.

This clone came up many times. The germline and genes are mouse ones. The CDR3 extends 4 residues past the end of the read, so its final part is completed from the germline J gene. The chain links TRBV13-3 to TRBJ2-7; D might be TRBD1 (6 bases). From germline, CDR1 is NNHDY and CDR2 SYVADS. V was pared by 5 bases and J by 3 bases, with 12 bases between. The CDR3 spans 13 residues. This CDR3 is CASRSGQLYEQYF. The CDR3 bases that were read are TGTGCCAGCAGATCGGGACAACTCTAT.

Details on this clone: Genes and germline are mouse. Read data end 4 residues before the CDR3 end; the end is taken from the germline J gene. This chain connects TRBV13-3 to TRBJ2-4; TRBD2 matches 8 bases. The CDR3 loop spans 15 amino acids. Germline V gives CDR1 NNHDY, CDR2 SYVADS. V shed 5 bases and J 0 bases; nucleotides not matched to a gene: 5. CDR3: CASSVTGGSQNTLYF. Incomplete CDR3 DNA: TGTGCCAGCAGCGTTACTGGGGGTAGTCAAAAC.

This clone was picked up a small number of times. Gene names refer to mouse genes. The read ends 4 residues shy of where the CDR3 ends; the end is completed using the germline J gene. The V and J genes are TRBV13-2 and TRBJ2-5, with 10 positions matching TRBD2. The CDR3 has 17 amino acids. The ends lost 0 bases at V and 0 bases at J; junction bases unmatched: 4. Germline V gives CDR1 NNHNN, CDR2 SYGAGS (reference sequence). The CDR3 reads CASGDAGLGDNQDTQYF. The part of the CDR3 DNA that was read is TGTGCCAGCGGTGATGCAGGACTGGGGGATAACCAAGAC.

The sample holds many counts of this clone. Genes and germline are mouse. The read ends 4 residues early relative to the CDR3; the germline J gene fills the gap. The chain links TRBV29 to TRBJ1-2; D unclear. Trimming took off 1 base at V and 0 bases at J, with 3 bases between the two ends. The CDR3 is made up of 13 amino acids. Germline loops: CDR1 MSHET, CDR2 SYDVDS. This CDR3 reads CASSLLANSDYTF. Partial CDR3 DNA: TGTGCTAGCAGTTTATTGGCAAACTCC.